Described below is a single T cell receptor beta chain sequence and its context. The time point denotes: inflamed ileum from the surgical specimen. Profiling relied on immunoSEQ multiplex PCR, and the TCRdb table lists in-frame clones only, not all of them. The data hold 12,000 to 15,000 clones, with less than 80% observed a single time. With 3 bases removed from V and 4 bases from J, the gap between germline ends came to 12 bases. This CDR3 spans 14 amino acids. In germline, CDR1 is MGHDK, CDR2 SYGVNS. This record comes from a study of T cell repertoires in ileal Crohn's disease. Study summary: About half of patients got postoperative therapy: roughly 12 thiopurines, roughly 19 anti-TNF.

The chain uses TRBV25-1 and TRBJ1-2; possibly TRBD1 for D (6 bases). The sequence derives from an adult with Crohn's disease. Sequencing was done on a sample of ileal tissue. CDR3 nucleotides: TGTGCCAGCAGTGAGGCCAGGGGTAGCTATGGCTACACCTTC. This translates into CASSEARGSYGYTF.